Shown below are 6 T cell receptor beta chains from a single sample sequenced in a study of blood T cell repertoires in COVID-19. TCRdb's copy holds only in-frame clones and misses some; the assay was immunoSEQ multiplex PCR. This table holds some 100,000 clones, 70% to 90% found once. The sample consisted of PBMCs or T cells enriched from blood (not recorded which). All receptors derive from a woman in her fifties or sixties who had recovered from COVID-19.

The chain combines TRBV11-3 with TRBJ2-1, with TRBD2 matching 13 bases. The CDR3 extends over 15 amino acids. Germline CDR1 is SGHNT and CDR2 is YENEEA. V lost 5 bases, J lost 7 bases, and 5 bases stayed unmatched. CDR3 protein: CASSPGTSGINEQFF. CDR3 in DNA: TGTGCCAGCAGCCCGGGGACTAGCGGGATTAATGAGCAGTTCTTC. The full variable domain, completed using reference TRBV11-3 and TRBJ2-1, is EAGVVQSPRYKIIEKKQPVAFWCNPISGHNTLYWYLQNLGQGPELLIRYENEEAVDDSQLPKDRFSAERLKGVDSTLKIQPAELGDSAVYLCASSPGTSGINEQFFGPGTRLTVL.

The V and J genes are TRBV5-8 and TRBJ2-3; D gene ambiguous. Germline lookup yields CDR1 SGHTS and CDR2 YDEGEE. The CDR3 length is 13 residues. V was trimmed by 2 bases and J by 10 bases, leaving 14 bases between them. The CDR3 reads CASSLVQTPAQYF. In nucleotides, the CDR3 is TGTGCCAGCAGCTTAGTCCAGACTCCTGCGCAGTATTTT. Looking up the rest from reference TRBV5-8 and TRBJ2-3 gives the full variable domain: EAGVTQSPTHLIKTRGQQATLRCSPISGHTSVYWYQQALGLGLQFLLWYDEGEERNRGNFPPRFSGRQFPNYSSELNVNALELEDSALYLCASSLVQTPAQYFGPGTRLTVL.

The chain carries TRBV9 and TRBJ1-3, with TRBD1 identical over 7 bases. J was trimmed by 0 bases and V by 4 bases; bases with no gene match: 7. This CDR3 is built from 16 residues. Germline loops: CDR1 SGDLS, CDR2 YYNGEE. In DNA form, the CDR3 reads TGTGCCAGCAGCAGGGGGCCTAACAACTCTGGAAACACCATATATTTT. It codes for CASSRGPNNSGNTIYF.

CDR3 region: CASSIGGQGGQQYF. CDR3 nucleotide sequence: TGTGCCAGTAGTATAGGCGGCCAGGGGGGCCAGCAGTACTTC. The chain has TRBV19 and TRBJ2-7; a possible D gene is TRBD1 (7 bases). Trimming shortened V by 1 base and J by 8 bases, and 15 bases separated the two germline ends. Germline assignment: CDR1 LNHDA and CDR2 SQIVND (reference sequence). CDR3 length: 14 residues.

The V gene is TRBV28, the J gene TRBJ1-5, with TRBD1 matching 9 bases. The CDR3 runs to 17 residues. Per the germline V gene, CDR1 is MDHEN and CDR2 is SYDVKM. The junction had 13 bases not matched to a gene; V was cut back by 6 bases and J by 4 bases. This CDR3 reads CASSLPMGTGTNQPQHF. CDR3 DNA sequence: TGTGCCAGCAGCCTTCCAATGGGGACAGGGACTAATCAGCCCCAGCATTTT.

This chain connects TRBV24-1 to TRBJ2-7; possibly TRBD1 for D (5 bases). V was trimmed by 3 bases and J by 2 bases, leaving 10 bases between them. CDR3 length: 14 amino acids. CDR1 and CDR2 from the germline V gene are KGHDR and SFDVKD. CDR3 bases: TGTGCCACCAGTGATCCCGGACAAACCTACGAGCAGTACTTC. The encoded protein is CATSDPGQTYEQYF.